This T cell receptor (beta chain) was retrieved from a study of T cell responses to AZD1222 COVID-19 vaccine. Sequencing used immunoSEQ multiplex PCR; TCRdb keeps in-frame clones, though not all of them. The table has tens of thousands of clones, around nine tenths seen once; the top ten hold approximately 1.4%. In regard to this clone: Its ends do not fully match the called genes, so a read error is possible.

This CDR3 spans 11 amino acids. Per germline, CDR1 SGHRS and CDR2 YFSETQ. The specimen was peripheral blood, collected on day 0 of AZD1222 vaccination. The J gene is TRBJ1-2, the V gene TRBV5-1; D possibly corresponds to TRBD1 (5 bases). This clonotype originated in an adult in good health. The CDR3 coding sequence is TGCGCCAGCAGCTTGGAGGCGGACAAAAAGTTC. Translation: CASSLEADKKF.